These 13 T cell receptor beta chains were all obtained from the same sample, sequenced in a study of CD8 T cells in Susac syndrome. Random hexamers were used to reverse transcribe an amount of roughly 0.5 to 1 ug RNA. TCRdb reprocessed the immunoSEQ multiplex PCR reads with MiXCR, giving one entry per CDR3 protein. The table includes under 200,000 distinct CDR3 sequences, 90% to 95% detected once. What was sequenced was CD4+ T cells from PBMCs. These receptors were taken from a human donor with Susac syndrome.

The chain has TRBV30 and TRBJ2-2; D call uncertain. V gave up 5 bases and J gave up 8 bases, with 9 bases separating them. In germline, CDR1 is GTSNPN, CDR2 SVGIG (reference sequence). The CDR3 consists of 11 residues. The CDR3 DNA is TGTGCCTGGGCCCAAGGGGGGGAGCTGTTTTTT. Translated: CAWAQGGELFF.

The chain combines TRBV20-1 with TRBJ1-5, with a weak D call TRBD1 (5 bases). The V gene's germline CDR1 is DFQATT and CDR2 SNEGSKA (reference sequence). Trimming took 6 bases from V and 0 from J, leaving 15 bases between them. CDR3 size: 15 residues. The CDR3 region is CSARQTDYSNQPQHF. In nucleotides, the CDR3 is TGCAGTGCGCGCCAGACAGATTATAGCAATCAGCCCCAGCATTTT.

The genes are TRBV5-1 and TRBJ2-1; D is unclear. The CDR3 extends over 15 amino acids. Per the germline V gene, CDR1 is SGHRS and CDR2 is YFSETQ. V lost 4 bases to trimming and J lost 0 bases, with 11 bases between them. The CDR3 region has the DNA TGCGCCAGCAGCCCTGACCCTAGCTCCTACAATGAGCAGTTCTTC. Its translation: CASSPDPSSYNEQFF.

The chain recombines TRBV5-1 with TRBJ2-1, with D perhaps matching TRBD1 or TRBD2 (5 bases each). Germline lookup yields CDR1 SGHRS and CDR2 YFSETQ. Trimming stripped 4 bases from V and 3 bases from J, with 14 bases between. CDR3 size: 15 residues. This chain's CDR3 is CASSRGADFYNEQFF. The CDR3 nucleotides are TGCGCCAGCAGCAGAGGGGCTGACTTCTACAATGAGCAGTTCTTC.

This chain links TRBV12-3 or TRBV12-4 with TRBJ2-2; D may be TRBD2 (5 bases). The CDR3 consists of 17 residues. Trimming stripped 7 bases from V and 3 bases from J, with 21 bases between. DNA for the CDR3: TGTGCCAGCACCCCCTGGGGTCCGGGGATCGACACCGGGGAGCTGTTTTTT. Amino acids: CASTPWGPGIDTGELFF.

The CDR3 here is CASGDRRYQETQYF. CDR3 coding DNA: TGTGCCAGTGGGGACAGGAGGTACCAAGAGACCCAGTACTTC. This chain connects TRBV19 to TRBJ2-5; 8 bases map to TRBD1. CDR3 length equals 14 residues. V was pared by 8 bases and J by 0 bases, with 5 bases of the junction left unmatched. CDR1 and CDR2 from the germline V gene are LNHDA and SQIVND (reference sequence).

The rearrangement uses TRBV12-3 or TRBV12-4 and TRBJ1-1; no clear D gene. The length of the CDR3 is 16 residues. V gave up 5 bases and J gave up 4 bases, with 20 bases separating them. The CDR3 is CASSPTPLRGGTEAFF. CDR3 bases: TGTGCCAGCAGTCCAACCCCACTTCGGGGAGGCACTGAAGCTTTCTTT.

CDR3 sequence (DNA): TGTGCCTGGAAATGGCGAGTGTGGACTGAAGCTTTCTTT. Protein: CAWKWRVWTEAFF. This chain joins TRBV30 and TRBJ1-1; D not certain. V was pared by 4 bases and J by 5 bases, with 14 bases between. The CDR3 consists of 13 residues. Per germline, CDR1 GTSNPN and CDR2 SVGIG (reference sequence).

The J gene is TRBJ1-5, the V gene TRBV24-1; tentative D call: TRBD1 (6 bases). V shed 4 bases and J shed 1 base, with 19 bases lying between them. Germline V gene sequence: CDR1 KGHDR, CDR2 SFDVKD. The CDR3 loop spans 18 amino acids. CDR3 coding DNA: TGTGCCACCAGTGACACCTCACAGGGAGCGGGGAGCAATCAGCCCCAGCATTTT. Its protein is CATSDTSQGAGSNQPQHF.

The chain recombines TRBV4-2 with TRBJ2-2, with D hard to call. Trimming shortened V by 5 bases and J by 0 bases, and 4 bases separated the two germline ends. The CDR3 extends over 13 amino acids. The germline gives CDR1 LGHNA, CDR2 YNFKEQ. CDR3: CASSEANTGELFF. In DNA form, the CDR3 reads TGTGCCAGCAGCGAAGCGAACACCGGGGAGCTGTTTTTT.

This clonotype was detected once. The chain carries TRBV12-3 or TRBV12-4 and TRBJ1-1, with D possibly TRBD1 on 6 matching bases. V lost 7 bases to trimming and J lost 8 bases, with 14 bases between them. This CDR3 spans 12 amino acids. The CDR3 sequence is CASTSGGGEAFF. DNA of the CDR3: TGTGCCAGCACCTCTGGGGGGGGCGAAGCTTTCTTT.

This clonotype was found once. The V gene is TRBV20-1, the J gene TRBJ1-2; D may be TRBD1 (5 bases). This CDR3 region has 14 residues. Germline V gives CDR1 DFQATT, CDR2 SNEGSKA (reference sequence). Trimming removed 8 bases from V and 5 bases from J, with 21 bases in between. Written as DNA, the CDR3 is TGCAGTCTACGGACACTCTTTGCTGAATATGGCTACACCTTC. It yields the protein CSLRTLFAEYGYTF.

About this clonotype: One junction end disagrees with the germline gene, perhaps due to a read error. The chain combines TRBV7-7 with TRBJ1-1, with unresolved D. The CDR3 length is 14 residues. Germline V CDR1 and CDR2: SSHAT, FNYEAQ (reference sequence). This CDR3 is CASSLEWQNTEAFF. CDR3 DNA sequence: TGTGCTAGCAGCTTAGAGTGGCAGAACACTGAAGCTTTCTTT.